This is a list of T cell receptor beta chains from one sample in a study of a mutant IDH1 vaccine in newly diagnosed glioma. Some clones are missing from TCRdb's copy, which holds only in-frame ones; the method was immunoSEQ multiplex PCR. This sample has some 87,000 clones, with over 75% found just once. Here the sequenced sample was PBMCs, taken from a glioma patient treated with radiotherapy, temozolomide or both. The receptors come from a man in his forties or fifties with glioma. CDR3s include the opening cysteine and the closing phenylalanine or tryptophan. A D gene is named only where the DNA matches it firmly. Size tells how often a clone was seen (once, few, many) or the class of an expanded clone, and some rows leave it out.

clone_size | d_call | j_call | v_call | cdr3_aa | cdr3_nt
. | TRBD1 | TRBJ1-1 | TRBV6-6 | CASSYRQGAFEAFF | TGTGCCAGCAGTTACCGGCAGGGGGCCTTTGAAGCTTTCTTT
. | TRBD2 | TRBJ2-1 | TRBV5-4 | CASSFSGRGNNEQFF | TGTGCCAGCAGCTTTAGCGGGAGGGGTAACAATGAGCAGTTCTTC
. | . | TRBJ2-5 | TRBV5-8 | CASSLGDRDQETQYF | TGTGCCAGCAGCTTGGGGGATCGGGACCAAGAGACCCAGTACTTC
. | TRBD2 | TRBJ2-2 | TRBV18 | CASSPLVAGETGELFF | TGTGCCAGCTCGCCCCTTGTGGCGGGAGAAACCGGGGAGCTGTTTTTT
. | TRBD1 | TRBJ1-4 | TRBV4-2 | CASSQEGWVQGGEKLFF | TGTGCCAGCAGCCAAGAGGGTTGGGTTCAGGGGGGGGAAAAACTGTTTTTT
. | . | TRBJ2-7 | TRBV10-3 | CAISDPGPSLGGYEQYF | TGTGCCATCAGTGACCCCGGACCGTCTCTGGGGGGCTACGAGCAGTACTTC
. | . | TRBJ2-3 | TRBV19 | CASSPRQGGVDTQYF | TGTGCCAGTAGTCCCCGTCAAGGGGGGGTAGATACGCAGTATTTT
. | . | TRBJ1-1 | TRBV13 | CASSLYGMGKRSEAFF | TGTGCCAGCAGCTTATACGGAATGGGTAAGCGCTCTGAAGCTTTCTTT
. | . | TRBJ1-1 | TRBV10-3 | CAIDSGDTEAFF | TGTGCCATAGACTCGGGGGACACTGAAGCTTTCTTT
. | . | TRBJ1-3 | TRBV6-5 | CASNNRAGNTIYF | TGTGCCAGCAATAACAGGGCTGGAAACACCATATATTTT
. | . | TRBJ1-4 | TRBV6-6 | CASSYPRAHEKLFF | TGTGCCAGCAGTTACCCCAGGGCTCATGAAAAACTGTTTTTT
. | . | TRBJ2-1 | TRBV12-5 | CASAKGSSSGNEQFF | TGTGCTAGTGCCAAGGGCAGCTCGTCAGGCAATGAGCAGTTCTTC
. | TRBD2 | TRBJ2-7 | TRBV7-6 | CASSSRLAGLVDTHEQYF | TGTGCCAGCAGCTCGCGACTAGCGGGACTGGTGGATACCCACGAGCAGTACTTC
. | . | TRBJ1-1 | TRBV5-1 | CASSFWDRNTEAFF | TGCGCCAGCAGCTTCTGGGACCGGAACACTGAAGCTTTCTTT
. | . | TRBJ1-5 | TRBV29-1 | CSYSGGVNQPQHF | TGCAGCTATTCTGGGGGGGTTAATCAGCCCCAGCATTTT
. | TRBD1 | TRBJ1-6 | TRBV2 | CASSGGTANDSPLHF | TGTGCCAGCAGTGGGGGGACAGCGAACGATTCACCCCTCCACTTT
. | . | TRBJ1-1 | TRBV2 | CASSVTGHNTEAFF | TGTGCCAGCAGTGTTACAGGACACAACACTGAAGCTTTCTTT
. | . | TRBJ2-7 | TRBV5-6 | CASSPPVGAYEQYF | TGTGCCAGCAGCCCACCCGTCGGGGCCTACGAGCAGTACTTC
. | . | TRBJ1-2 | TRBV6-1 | CASSETGIWNYGYTF | TGTGCCAGCAGTGAAACAGGGATTTGGAACTATGGCTACACCTTC
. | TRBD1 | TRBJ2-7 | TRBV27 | CASSLIPTGGDYEQYF | TGTGCCAGCAGTTTAATCCCGACAGGGGGTGACTACGAGCAGTACTTC
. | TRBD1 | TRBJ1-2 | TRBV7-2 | CASSVSGTGIYGYTF | TGTGCCAGCAGCGTCTCCGGGACAGGGATCTATGGCTACACCTTC
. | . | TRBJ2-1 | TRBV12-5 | CASGTGTRNNEQFF | TGTGCTAGTGGTACAGGGACAAGAAACAATGAGCAGTTCTTC
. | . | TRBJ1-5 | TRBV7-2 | CASSRVEGQPQHF | TGTGCCAGCAGCAGGGTAGAGGGTCAGCCCCAGCATTTT
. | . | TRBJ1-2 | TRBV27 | CASSLSVGNRNYGYTF | TGTGCCAGCAGTTTATCCGTGGGGAACAGAAACTATGGCTACACCTTC
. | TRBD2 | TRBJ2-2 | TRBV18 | CASSPLASGGAFGGELFF | TGTGCCAGCTCACCGCTCGCTAGCGGGGGGGCCTTCGGCGGGGAGCTGTTTTTT
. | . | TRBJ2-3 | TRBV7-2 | CASSRVGDPQGTDTQYF | TGTGCCAGCAGCCGAGTCGGCGACCCACAGGGCACAGATACGCAGTATTTT
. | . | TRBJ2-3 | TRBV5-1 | CASYLAASTDTQYF | TGCGCCAGCTACTTAGCGGCTAGCACAGATACGCAGTATTTT
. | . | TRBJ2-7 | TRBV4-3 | CASSQDAAGSYEQYF | TGCGCCAGCAGCCAAGATGCGGCAGGCTCCTACGAGCAGTACTTC
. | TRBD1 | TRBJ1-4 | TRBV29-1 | CSAALGQGEEKLFF | TGCAGCGCTGCCCTCGGACAGGGAGAGGAAAAACTGTTTTTT
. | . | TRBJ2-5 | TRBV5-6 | CASSLQETQYF | TGTGCCAGCAGTTTACAAGAGACCCAGTACTTC
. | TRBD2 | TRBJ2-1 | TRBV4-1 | CASSQDGLADNEQFF | TGCGCCAGCAGCCAAGACGGGCTAGCGGACAATGAGCAGTTCTTC
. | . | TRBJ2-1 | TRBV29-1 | CSVEGGEQFF | TGCAGCGTAGAGGGGGGTGAGCAGTTCTTC
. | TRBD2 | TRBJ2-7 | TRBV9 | CASSEAAGGVYEQYF | TGTGCCAGCAGCGAGGCAGCGGGAGGGGTGTACGAGCAGTACTTC
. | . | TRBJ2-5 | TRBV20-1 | CSASYETQYF | TGCAGTGCTAGCTACGAGACCCAGTACTTC
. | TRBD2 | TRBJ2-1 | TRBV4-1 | CASSPRTSGYNEQFF | TGCGCCAGCAGTCCTAGGACTAGCGGTTACAATGAGCAGTTCTTC
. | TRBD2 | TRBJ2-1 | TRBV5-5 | CASSVGLANEQFF | TGTGCCAGCAGCGTGGGACTAGCCAATGAGCAGTTCTTC
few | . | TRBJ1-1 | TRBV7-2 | CASSLGGTPNTEAFF | TGTGCCAGCAGCTTAGGGGGGACACCCAACACTGAAGCTTTCTTT
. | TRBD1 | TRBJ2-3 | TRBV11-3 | CASSSRGLIDTQYF | TGTGCCAGCAGCTCTAGGGGGCTGATAGATACGCAGTATTTT
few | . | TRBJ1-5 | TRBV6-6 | CASTSRREGGQPQHF | TGTGCCAGCACTTCCCGCCGAGAGGGCGGTCAGCCCCAGCATTTT
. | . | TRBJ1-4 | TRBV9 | CASSESDVDEKLFF | TGTGCCAGCAGCGAAAGTGACGTAGATGAAAAACTGTTTTTT
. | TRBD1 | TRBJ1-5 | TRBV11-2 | CASSRTGEEPQHF | TGTGCCAGCAGCCGGACAGGGGAAGAGCCCCAGCATTTT
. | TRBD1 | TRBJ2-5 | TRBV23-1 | CASSLDRGEEQYF | TGCGCCAGCAGTCTCGACAGGGGTGAGGAGCAGTACTTC
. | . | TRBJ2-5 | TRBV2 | CASSEGTGAYQETQYF | TGTGCCAGCAGTGAAGGTACGGGGGCGTACCAAGAGACCCAGTACTTC
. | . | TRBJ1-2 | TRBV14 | CASSQDVRPYGYTF | TGTGCCAGCAGCCAAGATGTCAGGCCCTATGGCTACACCTTC